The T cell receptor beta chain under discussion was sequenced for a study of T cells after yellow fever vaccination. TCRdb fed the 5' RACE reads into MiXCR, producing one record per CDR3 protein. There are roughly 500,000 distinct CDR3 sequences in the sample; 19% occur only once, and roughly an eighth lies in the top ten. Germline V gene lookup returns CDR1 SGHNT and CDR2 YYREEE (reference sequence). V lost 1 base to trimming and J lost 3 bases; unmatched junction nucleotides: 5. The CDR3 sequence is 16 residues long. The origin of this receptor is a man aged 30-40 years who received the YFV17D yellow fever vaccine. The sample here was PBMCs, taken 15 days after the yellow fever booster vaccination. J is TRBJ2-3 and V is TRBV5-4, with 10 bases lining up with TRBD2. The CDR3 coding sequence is TGTGCCAGCAGCTTGTTCCTAGCGGGAGCTACAGATACGCAGTATTTT. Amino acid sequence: CASSLFLAGATDTQYF.